A single sample gave rise to the 30 T cell receptor beta chains below, sequenced in a study of blood T cells in healthy people across ages. Using a J-beta primer mix together with a sample-barcoded 5' primer, a second PCR was run for roughly 7 to 12 cycles. TCRdb used MiXCR to reprocess the 5' RACE reads, holding one entry per CDR3 protein. The top ten clones hold roughly 17% of a sample with roughly 900,000 distinct CDR3 sequences, under 35% of them seen once. Sequencing was carried out using blood. These receptors originate from a woman of 80 years or more in good health.

The chain has TRBV9 and TRBJ2-5; 7 bases agree with TRBD2. V shed 7 bases and J 13 bases; nucleotides not matched to a gene: 22. This CDR3 is 15 amino acids long. In germline, CDR1 is SGDLS, CDR2 YYNGEE. CDR3 loop: CASSMGGGPQEPLYF. The CDR3 region has the DNA TGTGCCAGCTCGATGGGCGGGGGACCCCAAGAGCCCCTGTACTTC.

V usage is TRBV5-1 and J usage is TRBJ2-1; D might be TRBD1 or TRBD2, each matching 5 bases. The CDR3 runs to 13 residues. Germline CDR1 reads SGHRS; CDR2 reads YFSETQ. Trimming took off 4 bases at V and 5 bases at J, with 10 bases between the two ends. In DNA form, the CDR3 reads TGCGCCAGCAGCCAGGGACGGAACAATGAGCAGTTCTTC. Protein: CASSQGRNNEQFF.

This clonotype was seen more than once but under ten times. Given a much more abundant clone one base away, this may be a read error. The gene calls are TRBV7-9 and TRBJ2-5, with 10 bases that match TRBD2. This CDR3 region has 17 residues. The germline V gene encodes CDR1 SEHNR and CDR2 FQNEAQ (reference sequence). V lost 5 bases and J lost 11; bases outside the gene matches: 20. CDR3 in amino acids: CASSEIPSGGYYSEQYF. Written as DNA, the CDR3 is TGTGCCAGCAGCGAAATACCTAGCGGGGGATATTACAGTGAGCAGTACTTC. The whole variable domain, remainder taken from reference TRBV7-9 and TRBJ2-5, is DTGVSQNPRHKITKRGQNVTFRCDPISEHNRLYWYRQTLGQGPEFLTYFQNEAQLEKSRLLSDRFSAERPKGSFSTLEIQRTEQGDSAMYLCASSEIPSGGYYSEQYFGPGTRLLVL.

This clonotype was counted between two and nine times. The chain employs TRBV4-2 and TRBJ2-7; the match to TRBD1 covers 7 bases. CDR1 and CDR2 (germline): LGHNA, YNFKEQ. The CDR3 consists of 17 residues. The J segment lost 5 bases and the V segment lost 1 base, leaving 14 bases of the junction unmatched. The CDR3 DNA reads TGTGCCAGCAGCCAAGGTAGAACAGCTTTAACAGGGGACGAGCAGTACTTC. This gives the protein CASSQGRTALTGDEQYF.

The table lists this clonotype with a few counts. V and J are TRBV6-1 and TRBJ1-1; D gene unclear. Germline V gives CDR1 MNHNS, CDR2 SASEGT. The CDR3 totals 15 residues. Deletions cut 4 bases from V and 2 bases from J, with 14 bases between. DNA of the CDR3: TGTGCCAGCAGTGCCACGATACAGCAAAACACTGAAGCTTTCTTT. Translated: CASSATIQQNTEAFF.

This clonotype came up many times. The DNA of the CDR3 is TGTGCCAGCAGGGGTGCTCACAGTGGACCCCAGACCCAGTACTTC. Its protein product is CASRGAHSGPQTQYF. The chain carries TRBV28 and TRBJ2-5; no reliable D call. Between the trimmed V and J ends, which lost 6 bases and 6 bases, there was a span of 20 bases. The CDR3 consists of 15 residues. Germline V gene data show CDR1 as MDHEN and CDR2 as SYDVKM.

The rearrangement links TRBV28 to TRBJ2-7; D not resolved. Germline values: CDR1 MDHEN, CDR2 SYDVKM. The CDR3 length is 15 residues. The V and J ends lost 7 bases and 0 bases respectively, with 16 bases between them. The CDR3 DNA sequence: TGTGCCAGCACTTCTAACCCGGACCTCTCCTACGAGCAGTACTTC. Protein sequence: CASTSNPDLSYEQYF.

This clonotype was seen repeatedly, ten times or more. The chain combines TRBV5-5 with TRBJ2-4; the D is unclear. Trimming left V 2 bases short and J 8 bases short, with 11 bases between. The CDR3 contains 13 residues. The germline V gene encodes CDR1 SGHKS and CDR2 YYEKEE (reference sequence). CDR3 nucleotides: TGTGCCAGCAGCTTCGGGCCGGTAGACATTCAGTACTTC. Its translation is CASSFGPVDIQYF.

The V and J genes are TRBV4-3 and TRBJ1-2; possibly TRBD1 for D (5 bases). The V and J ends lost 1 base and 0 bases respectively, with 12 bases between them. Germline loops: CDR1 LGHNA, CDR2 YSLEER. CDR3 size: 16 residues. Here the CDR3 reads CASSQGTGNSNYGYTF. CDR3 coding DNA: TGCGCCAGCAGCCAAGGTACAGGCAATTCTAACTATGGCTACACCTTC.

For this clonotype: Germline and junction disagree at one end, which may indicate a read error. The chain carries TRBV12-3 or TRBV12-4 and TRBJ1-1, with D uncertain. CDR3 length: 11 residues. The CDR3 loop reads CASSTITEVFF. The CDR3 DNA sequence: TGTGCCAGCAGCACAATCACTGAAGTTTTCTTT.

This clonotype has ten or more counts. The chain employs TRBV12-3 or TRBV12-4 and TRBJ2-3, with 11 bases lining up with TRBD2. V lost 7 bases and J lost 6; bases outside the gene matches: 9. The CDR3 runs to 15 residues. The CDR3 is CASNLYGTSGDTQYF. Written as DNA, the CDR3 is TGTGCCAGCAACTTGTACGGGACTAGCGGCGATACGCAGTATTTT.

The sample holds a few counts of this clonotype. The chain uses TRBV7-6 and TRBJ2-2; 7 nucleotides match TRBD1. CDR1 and CDR2 from the germline V gene are SGHVS and FNYEAQ. This CDR3 has 16 residues. J was trimmed by 0 bases and V by 2 bases; bases with no gene match: 3. The CDR3 here is CASSLNQGANTGELFF. The CDR3 DNA is TGTGCCAGCAGCTTAAATCAGGGGGCGAACACCGGGGAGCTGTTTTTT.

This chain links TRBV24-1 with TRBJ1-5; D perhaps matches TRBD1 (5 bases). The V gene's germline CDR1 is KGHDR and CDR2 SFDVKD. CDR3 length: 16 residues. With 2 bases removed from V and 0 bases from J, the gap between germline ends came to 10 bases. CDR3 in DNA: TGTGCCACCAGTGATTCGGGACGGAATAGCAATCAGCCCCAGCATTTT. Protein sequence: CATSDSGRNSNQPQHF.

The V call is TRBV7-2, the J call TRBJ2-2, with no clear D. CDR3 size: 14 residues. From germline, CDR1 is SGHTA and CDR2 FQGNSA. The V gene lost 2 bases and the J gene lost 4 bases, with 8 bases spanning the gap. The CDR3: CASSLSLGTGELFF. The CDR3, as DNA: TGTGCCAGCAGCTTATCGCTCGGCACCGGGGAGCTGTTTTTT.

The chain joins TRBV13 to TRBJ2-3; D gene unclear. The CDR3 consists of 16 residues. Per the germline V gene, CDR1 is PRHDT and CDR2 is FYEKMQ (reference sequence). V gave up 2 bases and J gave up 3 bases, with 15 bases separating them. The CDR3 is CASSLKRVLRTDTQYF. In DNA form, the CDR3 reads TGTGCCAGCAGCTTAAAAAGGGTGTTACGAACAGATACGCAGTATTTT.

Comments on this clonotype: One end of the junction fails to match germline, which may point to a read error. V and J are TRBV20-1 and TRBJ1-4; maybe TRBD1 (6 bases). Germline-derived CDR1 and CDR2 are DFQATT and SNEGSKA (reference sequence). The CDR3 loop spans 16 amino acids. The CDR3 nucleotides read TGCAGTGCCTCAACGCAGGGGAGACGGGGATCAGGAAAACGGTTTTTT. Translating gives CSASTQGRRGSGKRFF.

This chain joins TRBV15 and TRBJ1-1, with a tentative D call TRBD1 (5 bases). The CDR3 totals 15 residues. Germline assignment: CDR1 LNHNV and CDR2 YYDKDF (reference sequence). V lost 0 bases and J lost 5, with 13 bases in between. This chain's CDR3 is CATSRDGGSGTEAFF. The CDR3 DNA is TGTGCCACCAGCAGAGATGGGGGGTCCGGTACTGAAGCTTTCTTT.

This clonotype was observed at least ten times. This sequence joins TRBV20-1 and TRBJ2-1; D is uncertain. Trimming shortened V by 3 bases and J by 5 bases, and 5 bases separated the two germline ends. There are 11 residues in the CDR3. Germline V gene data show CDR1 as DFQATT and CDR2 as SNEGSKA (reference sequence). In nucleotides, the CDR3 is TGCAGTGCTAGCCCCCACAATGAGCAGTTCTTC. Its translation is CSASPHNEQFF.

This chain links TRBV4-3 with TRBJ2-1, with TRBD2 as a possible D gene (6 bases). The CDR3 totals 15 residues. Trimming took off 4 bases at V and 15 bases at J, with 25 bases between the two ends. CDR1 LGHNA and CDR2 YSLEER come from the germline V gene. CDR3 nucleotide sequence: TGCGCCAGCAGCCCATATAGCGGCTCCTACAATGGGCGGTTCTTC. It is translated as CASSPYSGSYNGRFF.

About this clonotype itself: One base away lies a much larger clone, so this may be a sequencing read error. The V gene is TRBV7-2, the J gene TRBJ2-1; no reliable D call. The CDR3 length is 13 residues. From germline, CDR1 is SGHTA and CDR2 FQGNSA. Trimming took off 4 bases at V and 12 bases at J, with 16 bases between the two ends. CDR3 DNA: TGTGCCAGCAGCTCTACACGACAAACAAGGCAGTTCTTC. Translated, it gives CASSSTRQTRQFF.

This clonotype was seen many times. The chain carries TRBV4-3 and TRBJ2-1; D is unresolved. This CDR3 is built from 13 residues. Germline V CDR1 and CDR2: LGHNA, YSLEER. V was pared by 0 bases and J by 4 bases, with 4 bases between. In DNA, the CDR3 is TGCGCCAGCAGCCAAGATTGGTACAATGAGCAGTTCTTC. This sequence encodes CASSQDWYNEQFF.

Note on this clonotype: A much more abundant neighbour one base away suggests this may be a read error. The gene calls are TRBV7-2 and TRBJ2-5, with 14 bases lining up with TRBD2. The CDR3 has 16 residues. Germline values: CDR1 SGHTA, CDR2 FQGNSA. J gave up 11 bases and V 5 bases, and 13 bases lay outside the gene matches. This chain's CDR3 is CASSHEGTSGGNEQYF. CDR3 coding DNA: TGTGCCAGCAGCCATGAGGGGACTAGCGGGGGCAATGAGCAGTACTTC. The full variable domain, its missing parts supplied by reference TRBV7-2 and TRBJ2-5, is GAGVSQSPSNKVTEKGKDVELRCDPISGHTALYWYRQSLGQGLEFLIYFQGNSAPDKSGLPSDRFSAERTGGSVSTLTIQRTQQEDSAVYLCASSHEGTSGGNEQYFGPGTRLLVL.

In its sample, this clonotype was seen a few times. The CDR3 region has the DNA TGTGCCAGCAGGGGGGATCTTAACACTGAAGCTTTCTTT. This encodes CASRGDLNTEAFF. The chain uses TRBV6-1 and TRBJ1-1; D is perhaps TRBD1 (5 bases). The length of the CDR3 is 13 residues. CDR1 and CDR2 (germline): MNHNS, SASEGT. V was cut by 6 bases and J by 2 bases, with 10 bases left in between.

This clonotype was recorded many times. This sequence joins TRBV6-5 and TRBJ2-7, with D maybe TRBD1 (5 bases). This CDR3 region has 14 residues. Germline-derived CDR1 and CDR2 are MNHEY and SVGAGI. V was cut by 0 bases and J by 2 bases, with 8 bases left in between. The CDR3 region is CASSYSSGPYEQYF. The CDR3 DNA reads TGTGCCAGCAGTTACTCGTCAGGGCCCTACGAGCAGTACTTC.

This clonotype was seen more than once but under ten times. The germline gene is not matched at one end of the junction; a read error may be the cause. V and J are TRBV20-1 and TRBJ1-4; 9 bases are shared with TRBD1. Germline V gene sequence: CDR1 DFQATT, CDR2 SNEGSKA (reference sequence). This CDR3 contains 13 residues. CDR3 nucleotide sequence: TGCAGTGCCCCCCGGACAGGGGTTGAAAAACGGTTTTTT. Its translation: CSAPRTGVEKRFF.

V usage is TRBV10-3 and J usage is TRBJ2-7; D ambiguous. The V end was cut by 3 bases, the J end by 0 bases, with 12 bases between. Germline assignment: CDR1 ENHRY and CDR2 SYGVKD. CDR3 length: 15 residues. The CDR3 loop is CAISDPGTSSYEQYF. The CDR3 nucleotides read TGTGCCATCAGTGACCCCGGCACGAGCTCCTACGAGCAGTACTTC.

This clonotype showed up many times. The chain recombines TRBV5-5 with TRBJ2-7; D tentatively fits TRBD1 or TRBD2 (6 bases each). In germline, CDR1 is SGHKS, CDR2 YYEKEE (reference sequence). The CDR3 runs 12 residues. The germline V and J ends were trimmed by 5 bases and 7 bases, with 13 bases remaining between them. CDR3 protein: CASRSGGREQYF. As DNA, the CDR3 is TGTGCCAGCAGGTCCGGGGGCCGGGAGCAGTACTTC.

The chain links TRBV7-2 to TRBJ2-1; 8 nucleotides align to TRBD2. This CDR3 region has 16 residues. From germline, CDR1 is SGHTA and CDR2 FQGNSA. Trimming at V came to 4 bases and at J to 7 bases, leaving 12 bases not matched to a gene. CDR3 loop: CASSSVRAGGRNEQFF. CDR3 DNA sequence: TGTGCCAGCAGCTCGGTCCGGGCGGGGGGTCGGAATGAGCAGTTCTTC.

V gene TRBV5-1 combines with J gene TRBJ2-3, with 9 nucleotides matching TRBD1. J lost 2 bases, V lost 6 bases, and 4 bases had no gene match. The CDR3 runs to 14 residues. Per the germline V gene, CDR1 is SGHRS and CDR2 is YFSETQ. The CDR3 sequence is CASTGDRATDTQYF. The CDR3, as DNA: TGCGCCAGCACCGGGGACAGGGCCACAGATACGCAGTATTTT.

This clonotype was seen repeatedly, ten times or more. The rearrangement links TRBV9 to TRBJ2-6; the D is unclear. The CDR3 consists of 13 residues. Between the trimmed V and J ends, which lost 2 bases and 2 bases, there was a span of 2 bases. The germline gives CDR1 SGDLS, CDR2 YYNGEE. The CDR3, as DNA: TGTGCCAGCAGCGTCCCTGGGGCCAACGTCCTGACTTTC. Protein: CASSVPGANVLTF.